These 8 T cell receptor beta chains were sequenced from one sample in a study of shared clonotypes between healthy human individuals. TCRdb keeps only in-frame clones here, not all; method: immunoSEQ multiplex PCR. The data show around 720,000 clones, around 73% seen once. The sample taken for sequencing was memory CD4+ T cells sorted from blood. Subset described: CD45RA-negative fraction. All receptors come from a young woman in good health.

This sequence joins TRBV27 and TRBJ2-1; weak D call: TRBD2 (5 bases). The CDR3 covers 14 residues. Trimming removed 6 bases at V and 8 bases at J, with 17 bases between. Germline assignment: CDR1 MNHEY and CDR2 SMNVEV (reference sequence). The CDR3 protein is CASRPQMGSHEQFF. The CDR3 DNA is TGTGCCAGCAGACCACAAATGGGGAGCCATGAGCAGTTCTTC.

This chain connects TRBV28 to TRBJ2-5; 9 positions agree with TRBD2. Germline-derived CDR1 and CDR2 are MDHEN and SYDVKM. The length of the CDR3 is 17 residues. V lost 6 bases and J lost 4; bases outside the gene matches: 15. CDR3 DNA: TGTGCCAGCAGAAAAGTAGCGGGAGAGGTTAGTTTAGAGACCCAGTACTTC. Translation: CASRKVAGEVSLETQYF.

The chain carries TRBV5-5 and TRBJ2-7, with D possibly TRBD1 on 6 matching bases. The CDR3 spans 12 residues. CDR1 and CDR2 from the germline V gene are SGHKS and YYEKEE (reference sequence). V dropped 7 bases and J dropped 4 bases, with 12 bases sitting between them. CDR3 protein: CASLGAEYEQYF. In DNA form, the CDR3 reads TGTGCCAGCTTGGGGGCTGAGTACGAGCAGTACTTC.

A few counts support this clone. This chain links TRBV28 with TRBJ2-7; D is perhaps TRBD2 (5 bases). CDR1 and CDR2 (germline): MDHEN, SYDVKM. The CDR3 totals 12 residues. Between the trimmed V and J ends, which lost 8 bases and 2 bases, there was a span of 10 bases. This CDR3 reads CASCGSTYEQYF. Here the CDR3 DNA reads TGTGCCAGCTGCGGGTCGACCTACGAGCAGTACTTC.

V and J are TRBV9 and TRBJ2-7; 7 bases fit TRBD1. Germline-derived CDR1 and CDR2 are SGDLS and YYNGEE. The CDR3 has 12 amino acids. The V segment lost 4 bases and the J segment 6 bases; nucleotides outside the gene matches: 4. CDR3 amino acids: CASSTTGSEQYF. As DNA, the CDR3 is TGTGCCAGCAGCACGACAGGGTCCGAGCAGTACTTC.

The chain combines TRBV6-6 with TRBJ2-1; 7 bases fit TRBD2. Trimming cost V 3 bases and J 7 bases; bases outside gene matches: 9. Per germline, CDR1 MNHNY and CDR2 SVGAGI (reference sequence). The CDR3 is made up of 15 amino acids. As DNA, the CDR3 is TGTGCCAGCAGTTATAGGCGGGAGCGGGAAAATGAGCAGTTCTTC. Its translation: CASSYRRERENEQFF.

This clone has just one count. CDR3: CASSQPSGSVYEQYF. The CDR3 DNA is TGCGCCAGCAGCCAGCCTAGCGGGAGCGTCTACGAGCAGTACTTC. The rearrangement uses TRBV4-1 and TRBJ2-7, with 10 bases matching TRBD2. The CDR3 contains 15 residues. Losses at the gene ends were 3 bases for V and 3 bases for J; bases not matched to a gene: 5. Looked up from germline, CDR1 is MGHRA and CDR2 is YSYEKL.

This chain links TRBV2 with TRBJ2-6, with D possibly TRBD1 on 6 matching bases. The CDR3 sequence is 16 residues long. Trimming took 5 bases from V and 3 from J, leaving 14 bases between them. Germline CDR1 SNHLY, CDR2 FYNNEI. CDR3: CASSFQQGSGANVLTF. The CDR3 DNA is TGTGCCAGCAGTTTCCAACAGGGCAGTGGGGCCAACGTCCTGACTTTC.